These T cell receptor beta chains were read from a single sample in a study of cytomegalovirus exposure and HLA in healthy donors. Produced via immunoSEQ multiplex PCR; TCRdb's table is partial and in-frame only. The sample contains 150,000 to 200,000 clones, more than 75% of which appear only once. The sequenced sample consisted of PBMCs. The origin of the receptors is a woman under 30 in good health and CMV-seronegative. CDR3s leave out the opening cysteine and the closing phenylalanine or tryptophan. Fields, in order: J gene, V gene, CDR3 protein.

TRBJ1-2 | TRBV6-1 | ASSPGGGDYGYT
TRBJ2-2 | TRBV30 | AWRKGGTGELF
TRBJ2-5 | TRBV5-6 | ASSSPGQEETQY
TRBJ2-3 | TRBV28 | ASSYPRQGGDTQY
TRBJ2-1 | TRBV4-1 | ASSQGRTSGLFDEQF
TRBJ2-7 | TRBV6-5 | AARGYRGPGEQY
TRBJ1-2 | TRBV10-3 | AISDMGTNYGYT
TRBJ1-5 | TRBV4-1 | ASSATRGTGGQPQH
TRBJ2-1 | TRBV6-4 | ASSPRTGGNEQF
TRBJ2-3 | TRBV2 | ASSDVAGGFGVDTQY
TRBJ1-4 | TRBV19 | ASSVTGGGNEKLF
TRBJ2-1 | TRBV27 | ASSSGSGSRYNEQF
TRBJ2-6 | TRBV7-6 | ASSTRTGISSGANVLT
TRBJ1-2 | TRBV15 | ATSAGNSFYGYT
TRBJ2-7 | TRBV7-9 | ASSHTATGDEQY
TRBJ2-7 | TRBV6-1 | ASSIGQGLHEQY
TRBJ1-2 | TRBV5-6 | ASSFGRTGGYT
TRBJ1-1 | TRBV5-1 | ASSLALGRDTMNTEAF
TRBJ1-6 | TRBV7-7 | ASSSHVNRASSPLH
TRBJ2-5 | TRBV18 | ASSSPRDSQETQY
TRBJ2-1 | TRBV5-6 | ASLRGGFYNEQF
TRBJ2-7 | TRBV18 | ASSLTISDRGPSYEQY